Below, 9 T cell receptor beta chains from the same sample are listed, as sequenced in a study of T cell responses to AZD1222 COVID-19 vaccine. Profiling relied on immunoSEQ multiplex PCR, and the TCRdb table lists in-frame clones only, not all of them. Seen here are some 150,000 clones, 85% to 90% observed once, and the top ten hold 1.6%. The material sequenced was peripheral blood, taken on day 0 of AZD1222 vaccination. These receptors were obtained from an adult in good health.

The V call is TRBV27, the J call TRBJ2-7; 7 positions agree with TRBD2. Losses at the gene ends were 5 bases for V and 2 bases for J; bases not matched to a gene: 12. Germline CDR1 and CDR2: MNHEY and SMNVEV (reference sequence). The CDR3 loop spans 16 amino acids. In DNA form, the CDR3 reads TGTGCCAGCAGTCGACTCGGAGCGGGGCCTACCTACGAGCAGTACTTC. Protein sequence: CASSRLGAGPTYEQYF.

On this clone: Within the sample, other DNA sequences also encode this same CDR3. The CDR3 DNA sequence: TGCGCCAGCAGCCTAGGGACAGGGGCCTACGAGCAGTACTTC. Translating gives CASSLGTGAYEQYF. The chain joins TRBV5-1 to TRBJ2-7, with 10 bases matching TRBD1. From germline, CDR1 is SGHRS and CDR2 YFSETQ. The CDR3 runs 14 residues. With V trimmed by 4 bases and J by 2 bases, 3 bases remained unmatched.

The J gene is TRBJ1-2, the V gene TRBV10-3; unclear D gene. Trimming shortened V by 0 bases and J by 8 bases, and 13 bases separated the two germline ends. Germline CDR1 reads ENHRY; CDR2 reads SYGVKD. The length of the CDR3 is 14 residues. The CDR3 DNA follows: TGTGCCATCAGTGAGTCAGGCAGGTCGGAGGGCTACACCTTC. Translated, it gives CAISESGRSEGYTF.

This clone was recorded a few times. J is TRBJ1-4 and V is TRBV29-1; 8 nucleotides line up with TRBD1. Germline-derived CDR1 and CDR2 are SQVTM and ANQGSEA. After removal of 7 bases from V and 8 bases from J, the junction contained 6 bases not matched to a gene. The CDR3 totals 12 residues. For the CDR3, the DNA is TGCAGCGCTAGGACAGGGAAGGAAAAACTGTTTTTT. This codes for CSARTGKEKLFF.

The chain combines TRBV12-3 or TRBV12-4 with TRBJ1-5; possibly TRBD1 for D (5 bases). This CDR3 contains 13 residues. Trimming removed 5 bases at V and 6 bases at J, with 11 bases between. The CDR3 region has the DNA TGTGCCAGCAGTGCAGGGAGTGGTCAGCCCCAGCATTTT. This encodes CASSAGSGQPQHF.

The CDR3 loop is CATLTSGMVRAVDTQYF. The CDR3 DNA follows: TGTGCCACCCTTACTAGCGGGATGGTCCGCGCCGTGGATACGCAGTATTTT. This chain uses TRBV28 with TRBJ2-3; 10 nucleotides match TRBD2. Germline loops: CDR1 MDHEN, CDR2 SYDVKM. J lost 6 bases, V lost 10 bases, and 19 bases had no gene match. This CDR3 comprises 17 residues.

The V and J genes are TRBV19 and TRBJ1-3; 8 bases align to TRBD1. Germline V gene lookup returns CDR1 LNHDA and CDR2 SQIVND (reference sequence). The ends lost 4 bases at V and 1 base at J; junction bases unmatched: 9. The CDR3 has 17 residues. In DNA, the CDR3 is TGTGCCAGTAGTAGTGGCCAGGGGGCGCGGTCTGGAAACACCATATATTTT. Its translation is CASSSGQGARSGNTIYF.

The CDR3 coding sequence is TGCAGCGTTTGGGTAGGTAGCGGCGGCTACACCTTC. Its translation: CSVWVGSGGYTF. The chain combines TRBV29-1 with TRBJ1-2, with unresolved D. Germline V gives CDR1 SQVTM, CDR2 ANQGSEA. The CDR3 is 12 residues long. The V and J ends lost 5 bases and 8 bases respectively, with 15 bases between them.

This chain connects TRBV19 to TRBJ2-3; the match to TRBD2 covers 8 bases. V shed 5 bases and J 3 bases; nucleotides not matched to a gene: 7. The CDR3 runs to 15 residues. CDR1 LNHDA and CDR2 SQIVND come from the germline V gene (reference sequence). The CDR3 sequence: CASSSGGAGTDTQYF. In DNA form, the CDR3 reads TGTGCCAGTAGTTCGGGGGGGGCGGGAACAGATACGCAGTATTTT.